This section outlines one T cell receptor (beta chain) sequence together with its context. Its antigen remains unknown. Unmatched junction bases numbered 11, after V lost 6 bases and J lost 5 bases. The CDR3 is made up of 16 amino acids. The germline V gene has CDR1 MDHEN and CDR2 SYDVKM. The sample belongs to a study of T cell repertoires in cytomegalovirus infection. MiXCR, run by TCRdb on the reads, gives a single entry per CDR3 protein. This table holds 450,000 to 650,000 distinct CDR3 sequences, just under 40% found once. The sequence was obtained from a human donor in good health (CMV status not recorded). Some clones in this sample may be carry-over from other donors' samples. The sequencing here drew on cultured PBMCs, taken from culture after CMV antigen stimulation. This chain connects TRBV28 to TRBJ2-1; 9 nucleotides match TRBD2. The DNA for the CDR3 is TGTGCCAGCAGCCGAAGGGCGGGGGGGCCCCACAATGAGCAGTTCTTC. Residues: CASSRRAGGPHNEQFF.